The next 19 T cell receptor beta chains were all read from a single sample in a study of T cells in localized non-small cell lung cancer (dated by TCRdb to the early 2020s). Library method: the immunoSEQ multiplex PCR assay. TCRdb re-hosts the immuneACCESS table, in-frame sequences only. Its copies lack some clones; in the studies checked, an unresolved V gene accounts for under half of them, and the cause for the rest is not known. The sample table shows tens of thousands of clones, and roughly 84% are seen once. The ten largest clones represent 4.8% of the sample. Specimen: PBMCs, collected before any cancer treatment. These receptors were obtained from a man aged 35 to 70 with stage II lung adenocarcinoma.

This chain links TRBV5-4 with TRBJ2-1; no firm D call. This CDR3 is 13 amino acids long. The germline gives CDR1 SGHNT, CDR2 YYREEE (reference sequence). Trimming shortened V by 0 bases and J by 10 bases, and 11 bases separated the two germline ends. Written as DNA, the CDR3 is TGTGCCAGCAGCTTGGATGTCGGTAGGGAGCAGTTCTTC. Translation gives CASSLDVGREQFF.

This chain joins TRBV2 and TRBJ2-1; 13 nucleotides agree with TRBD2. Trimming cost V 4 bases and J 4 bases; bases outside gene matches: 4. CDR1 and CDR2 (germline): SNHLY, FYNNEI. This CDR3 has 16 residues. Here the CDR3 DNA reads TGTGCCAGCAGTGCCCCGGGACTAGCGGGATACAATGAGCAGTTCTTC. It encodes CASSAPGLAGYNEQFF.

The chain couples TRBV4-3 to TRBJ1-2; the D is unclear. The CDR3 covers 13 residues. Germline values: CDR1 LGHNA, CDR2 YSLEER. Trimming took off 3 bases at V and 9 bases at J, with 14 bases between the two ends. As DNA, the CDR3 is TGCGCCAGCAGCCAGAATGCCGGGCTCCGCTACACCTTC. Its protein product is CASSQNAGLRYTF.

The genes are TRBV7-3 and TRBJ2-1; D is unresolved. The length of the CDR3 is 13 residues. V was shortened by 2 bases and J by 2 bases, with 4 bases between the two germline ends. CDR1 is SGHTA and CDR2 is FQGTGA in the germline V gene. This chain's CDR3 is CASSLVPYNEQFF. As DNA, the CDR3 is TGTGCCAGCAGCTTAGTACCCTACAATGAGCAGTTCTTC.

This chain links TRBV29-1 with TRBJ1-2, with 10 positions matching TRBD1. CDR3 length: 14 residues. Germline CDR1 is SQVTM and CDR2 is ANQGSEA. Trimming removed 3 bases from V and 6 bases from J; junction bases left unmatched: 7. The CDR3 region is CSVERGDRGNGYTF. CDR3 sequence (DNA): TGCAGCGTTGAGAGGGGGGACAGGGGAAATGGCTACACCTTC.

J is TRBJ2-2 and V is TRBV27; weak D call: TRBD1 (6 bases). The CDR3 length is 15 residues. The V end lost 10 bases, the J end lost 0 bases, and 15 bases lay between the germline ends. Germline CDR1 and CDR2: MNHEY and SMNVEV (reference sequence). The CDR3 coding sequence is TGTGCCACTGCAGGGAGACAGGCGAACACCGGGGAGCTGTTTTTT. Translating gives CATAGRQANTGELFF.

CDR3 amino acids: CASSYPAAGGEAFF. For the CDR3, the DNA is TGTGCCAGCAGTTACCCTGCCGCAGGCGGTGAAGCTTTCTTT. This sequence joins TRBV6-5 and TRBJ1-1; no definite D call. V was pared by 2 bases and J by 7 bases, with 14 bases between. This CDR3 region has 14 residues. Germline CDR1 is MNHEY and CDR2 is SVGAGI.

The chain has TRBV6-5 and TRBJ2-2; 7 nucleotides match TRBD1. V lost 7 bases to trimming and J lost 13 bases; unmatched junction nucleotides: 9. The CDR3 has 12 amino acids. The V gene's germline CDR1 is MNHEY and CDR2 SVGAGI. The CDR3 DNA reads as TGTGCCAGCAAAGGACAGGTGGATGTGCTGTTTTTT. This gives the protein CASKGQVDVLFF.

The J gene is TRBJ2-7, the V gene TRBV7-3, with D unclear. There are 13 residues in the CDR3. The ends were cut back, 0 bases at V and 0 bases at J, with 3 bases in the middle. Germline CDR1 and CDR2: SGHTA and FQGTGA. CDR3 bases: TGTGCCAGCAGCTTAACGGCCTCCTACGAGCAGTACTTC. This translates into CASSLTASYEQYF.

The chain uses TRBV30 and TRBJ2-7, with D possibly matching TRBD2 (7 bases). CDR3 size: 14 residues. Trimming removed 0 bases from V and 0 bases from J, with 9 bases in between. Germline V CDR1 and CDR2: GTSNPN, SVGIG (reference sequence). CDR3 DNA: TGTGCCTGGAGTGTGGGGGGGGCCTCCTACGAGCAGTACTTC. Residues: CAWSVGGASYEQYF.

V usage is TRBV7-9 and J usage is TRBJ1-1; D is perhaps TRBD1 (5 bases). CDR1 and CDR2 (germline): SEHNR, FQNEAQ (reference sequence). This CDR3 has 18 residues. V lost 5 bases and J 0 bases, leaving 22 bases between the germline ends. The CDR3 nucleotides read TGTGCCAGCAGCCTCCTCAGGGTTACAGAAAAACTGAACACTGAAGCTTTCTTT. Amino acids: CASSLLRVTEKLNTEAFF.

The chain employs TRBV7-6 and TRBJ2-3; weak D call: TRBD2 (6 bases). There are 16 residues in the CDR3. Germline assignment: CDR1 SGHVS and CDR2 FNYEAQ. Trimming shortened V by 6 bases and J by 4 bases, and 20 bases separated the two germline ends. CDR3 nucleotides: TGTGCCAGCAGTTTCATAGGTGGGACTCACTCAGATACGCAGTATTTT. Residues: CASSFIGGTHSDTQYF.

The table lists this clone with a count of one. This chain links TRBV5-5 with TRBJ2-7, with D hard to call. Germline CDR1 and CDR2: SGHKS and YYEKEE (reference sequence). The CDR3 runs 13 residues. Between the trimmed V and J ends, which lost 4 bases and 3 bases, there was a span of 11 bases. The CDR3 nucleotides read TGTGCCAGCAGCAGGCAGAACTACTACGAGCAGTACTTC. It translates to CASSRQNYYEQYF.

The chain has TRBV6-1 and TRBJ2-6; possible D gene TRBD1, 6 bases. This CDR3 region has 16 residues. V lost 2 bases, J lost 2 bases, and 10 bases lay in between. Germline-derived CDR1 and CDR2 are MNHNS and SASEGT. The CDR3 sequence is CASSEYGTTGANVLTF. Written as DNA, the CDR3 is TGTGCCAGCAGTGAATATGGGACAACTGGGGCCAACGTCCTGACTTTC.

The chain carries TRBV11-2 and TRBJ2-1, with 13 bases fitting TRBD2. Per the germline V gene, CDR1 is SGHAT and CDR2 is FQNNGV. V was clipped by 3 bases and J by 2 bases; unmatched bases: 1. This CDR3 has 16 amino acids. The DNA for the CDR3 is TGTGCCAGCAGCTTTGGGACTAGCGGGACCTACAATGAGCAGTTCTTC. Translated: CASSFGTSGTYNEQFF. Combining the CDR3 with reference TRBV11-2 and TRBJ2-1 gives the whole variable domain EAGVAQSPRYKIIEKRQSVAFWCNPISGHATLYWYQQILGQGPKLLIQFQNNGVVDDSQLPKDRFSAERLKGVDSTLKIQPAKLEDSAVYLCASSFGTSGTYNEQFFGPGTRLTVL.

V is TRBV18 and J is TRBJ1-1; 7 bases are a match to TRBD1. This CDR3 is 13 amino acids long. CDR1 is KGHSH, CDR2 LQKENI, per germline. Germline trimming cut 3 bases from V and 6 bases from J; bases unmatched to any gene: 4. DNA for the CDR3: TGTGCCAGCTCACCTAGACAGGGCTCTGAAGCTTTCTTT. This encodes CASSPRQGSEAFF.

There are a few counts of this clone. J is TRBJ1-2 and V is TRBV6-6; a weak D match, TRBD1 (6 bases). The germline CDR1 and CDR2 sequences are MNHNY and SVGAGI (reference sequence). Trimming took 7 bases from V and 6 from J, leaving 12 bases between them. The CDR3 extends over 12 amino acids. The CDR3 reads CASTGTQDGYTF. The DNA of the CDR3 is TGTGCCAGCACAGGGACACAGGATGGCTACACCTTC.

The chain joins TRBV21-1 to TRBJ2-1; the table's D call of TRBD1 was not tested on the DNA. TRBV21-1 constitutes a pseudogene. This CDR3 is built from 14 residues. The CDR3 DNA follows: TGTGCCAGCCAGTGGCCAGGGCGTTACAATGAGCAGTTCTTC. Its protein is CASQWPGRYNEQFF.

The chain is built from TRBV4-1 and TRBJ2-1; the D gene is possibly TRBD2 (5 bases). Germline CDR1 is MGHRA and CDR2 is YSYEKL. The CDR3 extends over 18 amino acids. V was clipped by 0 bases and J by 6 bases, with 21 bases between them. CDR3 sequence (DNA): TGCGCCAGCAGCCAAGATTGGCCTAGCTGGCAAAAAGTCAATGAGCAGTTCTTC. Translating gives CASSQDWPSWQKVNEQFF.